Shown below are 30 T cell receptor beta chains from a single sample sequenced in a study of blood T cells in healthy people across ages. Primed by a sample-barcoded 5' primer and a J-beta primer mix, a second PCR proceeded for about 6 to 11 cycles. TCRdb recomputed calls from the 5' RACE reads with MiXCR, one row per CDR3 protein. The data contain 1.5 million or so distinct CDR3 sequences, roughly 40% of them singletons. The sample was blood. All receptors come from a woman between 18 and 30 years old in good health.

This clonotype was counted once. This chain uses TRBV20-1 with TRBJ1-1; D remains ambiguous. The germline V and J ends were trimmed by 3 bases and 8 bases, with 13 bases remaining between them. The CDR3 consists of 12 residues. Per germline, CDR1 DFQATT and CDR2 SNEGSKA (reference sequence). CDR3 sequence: CSARRIRREAFF. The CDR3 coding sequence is TGCAGTGCTAGGAGAATCAGGAGAGAAGCTTTCTTT.

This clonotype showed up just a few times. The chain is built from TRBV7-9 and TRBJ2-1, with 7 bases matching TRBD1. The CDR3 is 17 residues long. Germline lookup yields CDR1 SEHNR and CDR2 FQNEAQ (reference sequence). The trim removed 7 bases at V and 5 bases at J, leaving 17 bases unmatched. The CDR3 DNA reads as TGTGCCAGCACCTTTTGGGGCCGACAGGGTAACCACAATGAGCAGTTCTTC. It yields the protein CASTFWGRQGNHNEQFF.

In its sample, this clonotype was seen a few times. CDR3 amino acids: CASSHPWTESSYNEQFF. CDR3 nucleotides: TGCGCCAGCAGCCATCCCTGGACGGAGAGCTCCTACAATGAGCAGTTCTTC. The chain links TRBV4-1 to TRBJ2-1; D gene uncertain. Germline V CDR1 and CDR2: MGHRA, YSYEKL. CDR3 length equals 17 residues. Trimming left V 3 bases short and J 0 bases short, with 15 bases between.

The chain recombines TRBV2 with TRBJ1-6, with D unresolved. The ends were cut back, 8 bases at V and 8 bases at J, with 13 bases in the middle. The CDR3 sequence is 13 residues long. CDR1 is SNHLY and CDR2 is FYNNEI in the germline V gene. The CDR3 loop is CASGEQSHSPLHF. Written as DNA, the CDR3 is TGTGCCAGCGGGGAGCAGAGTCATTCACCCCTCCACTTT.

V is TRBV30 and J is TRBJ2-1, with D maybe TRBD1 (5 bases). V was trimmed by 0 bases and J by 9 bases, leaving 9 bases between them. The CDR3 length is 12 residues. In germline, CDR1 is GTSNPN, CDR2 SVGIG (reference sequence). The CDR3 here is CAWSVEQGEQFF. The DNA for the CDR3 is TGTGCCTGGAGTGTAGAGCAGGGTGAGCAGTTCTTC.

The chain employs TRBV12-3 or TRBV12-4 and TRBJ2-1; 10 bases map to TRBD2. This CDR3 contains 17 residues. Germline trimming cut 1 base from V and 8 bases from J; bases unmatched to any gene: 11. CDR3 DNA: TGTGCCAGCAGTTTAGATCTAGCGGGGGATGCTTCGGATGAGCAGTTCTTC. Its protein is CASSLDLAGDASDEQFF.

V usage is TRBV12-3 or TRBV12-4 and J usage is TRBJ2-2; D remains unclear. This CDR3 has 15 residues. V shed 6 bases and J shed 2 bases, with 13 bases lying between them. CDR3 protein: CASRPSLKNTGELFF. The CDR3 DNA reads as TGTGCCAGCAGGCCCTCTTTGAAAAACACCGGGGAGCTGTTTTTT.

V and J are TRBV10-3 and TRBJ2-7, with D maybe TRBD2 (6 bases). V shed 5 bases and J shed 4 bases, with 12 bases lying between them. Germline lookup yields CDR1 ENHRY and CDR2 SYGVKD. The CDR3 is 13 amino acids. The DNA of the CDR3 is TGTGCCATCAGTTCGGGACTTCCTTACGAGCAGTACTTC. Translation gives CAISSGLPYEQYF.

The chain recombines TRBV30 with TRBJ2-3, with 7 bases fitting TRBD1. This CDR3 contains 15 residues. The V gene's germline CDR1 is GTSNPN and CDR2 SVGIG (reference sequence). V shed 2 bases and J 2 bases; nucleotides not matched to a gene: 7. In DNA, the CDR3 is TGTGCCTGGAGTTCCCCGACAGGGCCCACAGATACGCAGTATTTT. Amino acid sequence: CAWSSPTGPTDTQYF. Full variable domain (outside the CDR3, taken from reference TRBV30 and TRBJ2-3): SQTIHQWPATLVQPVGSPLSLECTVEGTSNPNLYWYRQAAGRGLQLLFYSVGIGQISSEVPQNLSASRPQDRQFILSSKKLLLSDSGFYLCAWSSPTGPTDTQYFGPGTRLTVL.

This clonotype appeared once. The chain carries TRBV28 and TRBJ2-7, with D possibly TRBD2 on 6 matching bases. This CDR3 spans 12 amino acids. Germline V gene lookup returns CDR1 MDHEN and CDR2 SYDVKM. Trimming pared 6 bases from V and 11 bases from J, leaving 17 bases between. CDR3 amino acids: CASSNPGREEYF. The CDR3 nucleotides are TGTGCCAGCAGCAACCCTGGTAGGGAGGAGTACTTC.

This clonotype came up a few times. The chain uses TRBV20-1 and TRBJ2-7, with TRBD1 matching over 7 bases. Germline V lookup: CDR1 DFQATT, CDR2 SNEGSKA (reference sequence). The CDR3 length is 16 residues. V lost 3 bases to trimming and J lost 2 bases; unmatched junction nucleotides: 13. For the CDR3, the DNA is TGCAGTGCTAGCACCTTTAACACAGGGGCTACCTACGAGCAGTACTTC. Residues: CSASTFNTGATYEQYF.

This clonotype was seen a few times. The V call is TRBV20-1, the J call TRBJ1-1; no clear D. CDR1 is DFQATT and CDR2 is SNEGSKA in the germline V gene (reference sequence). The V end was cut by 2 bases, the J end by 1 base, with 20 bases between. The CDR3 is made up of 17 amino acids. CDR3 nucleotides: TGCAGTGCTAGATTGTGGGTCGGCGGGCCCCAGAACACTGAAGCTTTCTTT. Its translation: CSARLWVGGPQNTEAFF.

The CDR3 bases are TGTGCCAGCAGGCCCCCCACAGGGAACGGAGAGACCCAGTACTTC. It codes for CASRPPTGNGETQYF. The rearrangement joins TRBV28 to TRBJ2-7; the D gene is possibly TRBD1 (6 bases). Matching the DNA end better, TRBJ2-5 makes the J call doubtful. Germline V gene lookup returns CDR1 MDHEN and CDR2 SYDVKM. There are 15 residues in the CDR3.

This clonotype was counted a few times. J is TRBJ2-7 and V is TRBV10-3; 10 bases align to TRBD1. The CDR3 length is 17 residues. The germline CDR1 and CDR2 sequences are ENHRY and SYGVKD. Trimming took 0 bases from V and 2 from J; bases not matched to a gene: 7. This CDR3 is CAISESGSDRGTYEQYF. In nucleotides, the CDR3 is TGTGCCATCAGTGAGTCGGGCTCGGACAGGGGGACCTACGAGCAGTACTTC.

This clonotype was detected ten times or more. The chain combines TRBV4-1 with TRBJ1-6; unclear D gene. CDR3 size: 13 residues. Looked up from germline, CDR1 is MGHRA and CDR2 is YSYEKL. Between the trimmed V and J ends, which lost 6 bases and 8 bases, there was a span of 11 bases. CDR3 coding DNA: TGCGCCAGCAGTGCAGCGGGTTATTCACCCCTCCACTTT. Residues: CASSAAGYSPLHF.

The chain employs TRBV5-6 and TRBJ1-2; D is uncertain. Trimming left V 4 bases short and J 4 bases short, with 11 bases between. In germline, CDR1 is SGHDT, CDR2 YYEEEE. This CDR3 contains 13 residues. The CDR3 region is CASSPPVGYGYTF. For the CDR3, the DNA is TGTGCCAGCAGCCCTCCCGTGGGCTATGGCTACACCTTC.

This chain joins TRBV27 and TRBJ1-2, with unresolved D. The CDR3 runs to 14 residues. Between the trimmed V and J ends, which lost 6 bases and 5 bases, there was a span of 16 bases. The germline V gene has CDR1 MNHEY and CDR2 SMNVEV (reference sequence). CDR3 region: CASSRTSPQYGYTF. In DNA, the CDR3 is TGTGCCAGCAGCCGCACCTCCCCGCAGTATGGCTACACCTTC.

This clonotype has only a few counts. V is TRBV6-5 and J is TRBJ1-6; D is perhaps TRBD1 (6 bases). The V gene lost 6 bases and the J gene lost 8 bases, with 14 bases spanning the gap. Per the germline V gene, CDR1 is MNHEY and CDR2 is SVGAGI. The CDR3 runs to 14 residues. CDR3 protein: CASRPGQPDSPLHF. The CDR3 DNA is TGTGCCAGCAGACCTGGACAGCCGGATTCACCCCTCCACTTT.

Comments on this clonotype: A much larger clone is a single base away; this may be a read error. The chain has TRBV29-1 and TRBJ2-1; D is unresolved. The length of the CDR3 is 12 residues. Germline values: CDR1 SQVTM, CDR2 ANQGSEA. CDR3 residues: CSVEEGRNERFF. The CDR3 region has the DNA TGCAGCGTTGAAGAAGGCAGGAATGAGCGGTTCTTC.

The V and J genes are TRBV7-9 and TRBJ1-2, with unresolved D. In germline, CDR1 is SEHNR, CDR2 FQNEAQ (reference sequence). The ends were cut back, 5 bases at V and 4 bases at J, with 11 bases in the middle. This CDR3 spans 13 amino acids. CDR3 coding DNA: TGTGCCAGCAGCCGGCCGAGGTTCTATGGCTACACCTTC. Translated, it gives CASSRPRFYGYTF.

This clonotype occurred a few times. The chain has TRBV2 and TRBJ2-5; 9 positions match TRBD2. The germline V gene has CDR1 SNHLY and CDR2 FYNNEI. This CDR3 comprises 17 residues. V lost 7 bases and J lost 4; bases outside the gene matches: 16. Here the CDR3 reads CASTNPTSGKGAETQYF. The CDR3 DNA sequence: TGTGCCAGCACCAACCCGACTAGCGGCAAGGGGGCAGAGACCCAGTACTTC.

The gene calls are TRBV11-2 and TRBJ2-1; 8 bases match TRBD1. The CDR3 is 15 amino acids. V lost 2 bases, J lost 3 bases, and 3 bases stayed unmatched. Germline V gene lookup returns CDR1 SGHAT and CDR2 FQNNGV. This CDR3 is CASSLWGQDYNEQFF. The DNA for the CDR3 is TGTGCCAGCAGCTTATGGGGACAGGACTACAATGAGCAGTTCTTC.

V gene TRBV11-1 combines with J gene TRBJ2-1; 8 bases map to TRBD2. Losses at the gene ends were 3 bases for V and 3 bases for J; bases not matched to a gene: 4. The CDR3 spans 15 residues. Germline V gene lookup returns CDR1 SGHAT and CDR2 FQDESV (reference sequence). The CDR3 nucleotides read TGTGCCAGCAGCTTTCCGGGGACTAGCTACAATGAGCAGTTCTTC. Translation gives CASSFPGTSYNEQFF.

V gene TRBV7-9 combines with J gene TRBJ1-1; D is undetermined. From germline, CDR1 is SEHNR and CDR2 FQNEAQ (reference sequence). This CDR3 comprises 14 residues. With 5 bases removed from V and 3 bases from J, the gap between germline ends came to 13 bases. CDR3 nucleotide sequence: TGTGCCAGCAGCCAGTGGGTTGGGGACACTGAAGCTTTCTTT. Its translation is CASSQWVGDTEAFF.

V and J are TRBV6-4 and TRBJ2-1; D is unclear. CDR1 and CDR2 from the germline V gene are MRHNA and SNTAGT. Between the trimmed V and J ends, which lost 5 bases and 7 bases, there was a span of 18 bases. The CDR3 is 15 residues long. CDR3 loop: CASSTGPIFNNEQFF. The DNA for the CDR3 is TGTGCCAGCAGTACCGGGCCGATCTTTAATAATGAGCAGTTCTTC.

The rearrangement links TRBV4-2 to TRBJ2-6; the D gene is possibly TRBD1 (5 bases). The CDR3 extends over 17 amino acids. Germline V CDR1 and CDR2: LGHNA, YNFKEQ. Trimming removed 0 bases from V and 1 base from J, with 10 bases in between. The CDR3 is CASSQDRQGSGANVLTF. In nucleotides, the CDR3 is TGTGCCAGCAGCCAAGATCGTCAGGGATCTGGGGCCAACGTCCTGACTTTC.

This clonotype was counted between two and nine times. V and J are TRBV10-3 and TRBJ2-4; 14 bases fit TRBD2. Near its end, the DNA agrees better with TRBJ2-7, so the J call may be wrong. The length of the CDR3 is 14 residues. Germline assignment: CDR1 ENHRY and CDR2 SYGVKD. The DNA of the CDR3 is TGTGCCATCAAGGGGACTAGCGGGAGCGACGAGCAGTACTTC. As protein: CAIKGTSGSDEQYF.

This CDR3 reads CASSLGGHSGGETQYF. In DNA form, the CDR3 reads TGCGCCAGCAGCTTGGGCGGACACTCTGGTGGAGAGACCCAGTACTTC. The genes are TRBV5-1 and TRBJ2-5; tentatively, D is TRBD1 (5 bases). Germline values: CDR1 SGHRS, CDR2 YFSETQ. The CDR3 runs 16 residues. V lost 0 bases, J lost 4 bases, and 16 bases lay in between.

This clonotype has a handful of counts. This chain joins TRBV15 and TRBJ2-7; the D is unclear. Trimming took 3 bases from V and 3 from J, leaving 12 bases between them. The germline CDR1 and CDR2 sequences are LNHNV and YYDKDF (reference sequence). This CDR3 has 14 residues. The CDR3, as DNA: TGTGCCACCAGCAGTCCCCGCAATTACTACGAGCAGTACTTC. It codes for CATSSPRNYYEQYF.

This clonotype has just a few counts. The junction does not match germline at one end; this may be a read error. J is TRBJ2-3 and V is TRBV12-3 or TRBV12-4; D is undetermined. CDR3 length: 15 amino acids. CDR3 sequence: CASSFGTVRTDAQYF. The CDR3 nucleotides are TGTGCCAGCAGTTTTGGAACAGTGAGAACAGATGCGCAGTATTTT.